Listed below are T cell receptor beta chains from one sample, sequenced in a study of blood T cell repertoires in COVID-19. Clones were read by immunoSEQ multiplex PCR, and TCRdb kept only the in-frame ones, dropping some. The table has over 60,000 clones, about four fifths seen once; the top ten hold about 19%. The sequencing input was peripheral blood. These receptors all stem from a human donor in a cohort sampled during active COVID-19. Both conserved end residues are trimmed from each CDR3. Each record gives: clone size, J gene, V gene, CDR3 protein. Clone size appears in some rows only: once, few, many, or a class for an expanded clone.

>-|TRBJ2-5|TRBV3-1/TRBV3-2
ASSQEGKGETQY
>few|TRBJ1-5|TRBV30
AWSVDSSQPQH
>-|TRBJ1-1|TRBV20-1
SAYDRGRAF
>-|TRBJ2-7|TRBV20-1
SVPGTYEQY
>-|TRBJ2-7|TRBV30
AWSGLAAYEQY
>-|TRBJ1-2|TRBV7-8
ASSLQGGFGYT
>-|TRBJ2-7|TRBV6-5
ASSWTIGSYEQY
>-|TRBJ2-4|TRBV4-1
ASSQWPRVPLAASLAKNIQY
>-|TRBJ2-1|TRBV20-1
SASKLGSYNEQF
>-|TRBJ1-4|TRBV19
ASSIGYWGRGNEKLF
>-|TRBJ1-1|TRBV5-1
ASSLVRPGQSEAF
>once|TRBJ2-6|TRBV5-4
ASSWTTGGRANVLT
>once|TRBJ1-2|TRBV3-1/TRBV3-2
ASSQGQGYGYT
>-|TRBJ1-3|TRBV3-1/TRBV3-2
ASSQLGQAAGNTIY
>-|TRBJ1-2|TRBV6-5
ASSRREYSYGYT
>-|TRBJ1-2|TRBV2
ASSVPFEGAYGYT
>-|TRBJ2-5|TRBV6-1
ASSEGYFLETQY
>few|TRBJ1-2|TRBV6-5
ASSYQTGTGIYGYT
>-|TRBJ1-2|TRBV2
ASRRLAEAYGYT
>-|TRBJ1-2|TRBV3-1/TRBV3-2
ASSQSTGRLT
>-|TRBJ1-2|TRBV5-1
ASSFGGGRGYT
>-|TRBJ2-7|TRBV5-5
ASSLIYQRPSSYEQY
>-|TRBJ2-1|TRBV7-3
ASSLEAGAYNEQF
>-|TRBJ2-7|TRBV29-1
SVRSGTGPSYEQY
>-|TRBJ2-3|TRBV20-1
SATSRDTQY
>-|TRBJ1-2|TRBV18
ASSPSYRADEGYT
>-|TRBJ1-4|TRBV20-1
SASILGMEVEKLF
>-|TRBJ1-4|TRBV15
ATSGQRNEKLF
>-|TRBJ2-7|TRBV11-2
ASSQALLADEQY
>-|TRBJ2-7|TRBV5-1
ASMGQGYEQY
>-|TRBJ2-3|TRBV24-1
ATSDPGTGADTQY
>-|TRBJ1-1|TRBV7-2
ASSLSGIRNTEAF
>-|TRBJ1-1|TRBV29-1
SVERQGSTEAF
>-|TRBJ1-6|TRBV30
AWSVLTDSPLH
>-|TRBJ2-3|TRBV5-1
ASFLAGGATDTQY
>-|TRBJ1-1|TRBV3-1/TRBV3-2
ASTRETEAF
>-|TRBJ1-6|TRBV27
ASCEEGGPNSPLH
>-|TRBJ1-1|TRBV5-6
ASSLGARGYTEAF
>-|TRBJ2-6|TRBV4-2
ASSREGTGSSGANVLT
>few|TRBJ1-2|TRBV30
AWADRSYGYT